One sample yielded the 15 T cell receptor beta chains listed below, sequenced in a study of blood T cells in healthy people across ages. It was with a sample-barcoded 5' primer and a J-beta primer mix that a second PCR of about 6 to 12 cycles was run. From the 5' RACE reads, TCRdb called clonotypes with MiXCR, one entry per CDR3 protein. The sample holds hundreds of thousands of distinct CDR3 sequences, around 43% seen once. The sequencing sample was made of blood. These TCRs come from a man older than 75 in good health.

V is TRBV15 and J is TRBJ1-4; tentatively, D is TRBD1 (5 bases). Germline-derived CDR1 and CDR2 are LNHNV and YYDKDF (reference sequence). This CDR3 is built from 14 residues. The V end lost 4 bases, the J end lost 1 base, and 7 bases lay between the germline ends. CDR3 nucleotide sequence: TGTGCCACCAGCATTGGGGGAACTAATGAAAAACTGTTTTTT. Protein sequence: CATSIGGTNEKLFF.

Remarks on this clonotype: This sequence may be a read error, since a much larger clone differs from it by one base. The rearrangement joins TRBV5-1 to TRBJ2-7; D call uncertain. CDR3 size: 14 residues. V lost 0 bases, J lost 7 bases, and 14 bases lay in between. Germline V gene sequence: CDR1 SGHRS, CDR2 YFSETQ. The CDR3 loop reads CASSLATGRNEQYF. DNA for the CDR3: TGCGCCAGCAGCTTGGCCACTGGTCGCAATGAGCAGTACTTC.

The V and J genes are TRBV18 and TRBJ2-1; TRBD2 agrees at 7 bases. Germline CDR1 KGHSH, CDR2 LQKENI. V lost 3 bases and J lost 9; bases outside the gene matches: 14. CDR3 length: 16 amino acids. The DNA of the CDR3 is TGTGCCAGCTCACCGTTCGAGGGAGGGCTATCGGGTGAGCAGTTCTTC. Protein: CASSPFEGGLSGEQFF.

This clonotype was detected only a few times. The CDR3 spells CASSLGSLSTDTQYF. The CDR3 DNA follows: TGTGCCAGCAGCTTAGGGTCCCTTAGCACAGATACGCAGTATTTT. This chain uses TRBV7-3 with TRBJ2-3; D gene ambiguous. The CDR3 is 15 residues long. The germline V gene has CDR1 SGHTA and CDR2 FQGTGA. V lost 2 bases to trimming and J lost 0 bases, with 9 bases between them.

The chain recombines TRBV12-5 with TRBJ2-5; D is possibly TRBD2 (6 bases). With 3 bases removed from V and 5 bases from J, the gap between germline ends came to 13 bases. This CDR3 region has 14 residues. CDR1 LGHNT and CDR2 FRNRAP come from the germline V gene. CDR3 residues: CASGFYGRYETQYF. DNA for the CDR3: TGTGCTAGTGGTTTCTACGGGAGATACGAGACCCAGTACTTC.

The chain employs TRBV6-2 or TRBV6-3 and TRBJ1-5, with unresolved D. The ends were cut back, 5 bases at V and 1 base at J, with 12 bases in the middle. This CDR3 comprises 15 residues. Per germline, CDR1 MNHEY and CDR2 SVGEGT. The CDR3 nucleotides read TGTGCCAGCAGTCGACTTGGAGCGAGCAATCAGCCCCAGCATTTT. This sequence encodes CASSRLGASNQPQHF.

The genes are TRBV7-2 and TRBJ2-1; 13 nucleotides agree with TRBD2. Germline lookup yields CDR1 SGHTA and CDR2 FQGNSA. The CDR3 is made up of 17 amino acids. The V segment lost 4 bases and the J segment 5 bases; nucleotides outside the gene matches: 8. In nucleotides, the CDR3 is TGTGCCAGCAGCTCACCGGGGACTAGCGGGACCCACAATGAGCAGTTCTTC. Its translation is CASSSPGTSGTHNEQFF.

This CDR3 reads CSARDPGQGTESSPLHF. CDR3 nucleotide sequence: TGCAGTGCTAGAGACCCGGGACAGGGAACAGAGAGTTCACCCCTCCACTTT. The chain carries TRBV20-1 and TRBJ1-6, with 9 bases fitting TRBD1. Germline-derived CDR1 and CDR2 are DFQATT and SNEGSKA (reference sequence). The ends lost 0 bases at V and 9 bases at J; junction bases unmatched: 12. There are 17 residues in the CDR3.

Many counts were recorded for this clonotype. V and J are TRBV20-1 and TRBJ2-5; the D gene is possibly TRBD2 (6 bases). Germline CDR1 DFQATT, CDR2 SNEGSKA (reference sequence). The germline V and J ends were trimmed by 6 bases and 5 bases, with 19 bases remaining between them. The CDR3 extends over 14 amino acids. CDR3 amino acids: CSAPEGGTLETQYF. Written as DNA, the CDR3 is TGCAGTGCCCCAGAGGGTGGGACTCTCGAGACCCAGTACTTC.

The J gene is TRBJ2-5, the V gene TRBV11-2; D might be TRBD2 (6 bases). The CDR3 has 12 amino acids. The germline CDR1 and CDR2 sequences are SGHAT and FQNNGV. With 6 bases removed from V and 8 bases from J, the gap between germline ends came to 13 bases. CDR3 amino acids: CASSSDGTTQYF. As DNA, the CDR3 is TGTGCCAGCAGTTCTGACGGGACTACCCAGTACTTC.

This rearrangement joins TRBV5-1 to TRBJ2-7; D perhaps matches TRBD1 (6 bases). V was shortened by 4 bases and J by 6 bases, with 23 bases between the two germline ends. Germline V CDR1 and CDR2: SGHRS, YFSETQ. This CDR3 has 16 residues. The CDR3 region has the DNA TGCGCCAGCAGCAAAACGACGGACAGTAACCAGAGCGAGCAGTACTTC. It is translated as CASSKTTDSNQSEQYF.

This clonotype is a singleton in its sample. The chain is built from TRBV7-2 and TRBJ2-5, with D hard to call. CDR3 length equals 13 residues. Germline CDR1 SGHTA, CDR2 FQGNSA. V lost 2 bases and J lost 3, with 7 bases in between. The CDR3 spells CASSLPWEETQYF. In DNA, the CDR3 is TGTGCCAGCAGCTTACCCTGGGAAGAGACCCAGTACTTC. The complete variable domain, with remaining parts taken from reference TRBV7-2 and TRBJ2-5, reads GAGVSQSPSNKVTEKGKDVELRCDPISGHTALYWYRQSLGQGLEFLIYFQGNSAPDKSGLPSDRFSAERTGGSVSTLTIQRTQQEDSAVYLCASSLPWEETQYFGPGTRLLVL.

This clonotype was counted ten times or more. The chain recombines TRBV7-2 with TRBJ2-1, with 11 bases aligning to TRBD2. The CDR3 has 17 residues. Losses at the gene ends were 5 bases for V and 7 bases for J; bases not matched to a gene: 13. Germline V CDR1 and CDR2: SGHTA, FQGNSA. The CDR3 protein is CASSPILLAGGQNEQFF. The CDR3 nucleotides are TGTGCCAGCAGCCCGATCCTATTAGCGGGGGGGCAAAATGAGCAGTTCTTC.

In this sample, this clonotype turned up a few times. V usage is TRBV2 and J usage is TRBJ2-3; 14 bases agree with TRBD2. CDR3 length: 13 amino acids. Trimming removed 8 bases from V and 8 bases from J; junction bases left unmatched: 3. The germline gives CDR1 SNHLY, CDR2 FYNNEI. The CDR3 reads CASGLAGGGTQYF. The CDR3 nucleotides are TGTGCCAGCGGACTAGCGGGGGGAGGTACGCAGTATTTT.

This rearrangement joins TRBV7-3 to TRBJ2-5; D call uncertain. There are 15 residues in the CDR3. V was shortened by 4 bases and J by 11 bases, with 23 bases between the two germline ends. CDR1 is SGHTA, CDR2 FQGTGA, per germline. In DNA, the CDR3 is TGTGCCAGCAGCTCGTTGGTAGCCTACTACAATGAGCAGTACTTC. Translating it yields CASSSLVAYYNEQYF.